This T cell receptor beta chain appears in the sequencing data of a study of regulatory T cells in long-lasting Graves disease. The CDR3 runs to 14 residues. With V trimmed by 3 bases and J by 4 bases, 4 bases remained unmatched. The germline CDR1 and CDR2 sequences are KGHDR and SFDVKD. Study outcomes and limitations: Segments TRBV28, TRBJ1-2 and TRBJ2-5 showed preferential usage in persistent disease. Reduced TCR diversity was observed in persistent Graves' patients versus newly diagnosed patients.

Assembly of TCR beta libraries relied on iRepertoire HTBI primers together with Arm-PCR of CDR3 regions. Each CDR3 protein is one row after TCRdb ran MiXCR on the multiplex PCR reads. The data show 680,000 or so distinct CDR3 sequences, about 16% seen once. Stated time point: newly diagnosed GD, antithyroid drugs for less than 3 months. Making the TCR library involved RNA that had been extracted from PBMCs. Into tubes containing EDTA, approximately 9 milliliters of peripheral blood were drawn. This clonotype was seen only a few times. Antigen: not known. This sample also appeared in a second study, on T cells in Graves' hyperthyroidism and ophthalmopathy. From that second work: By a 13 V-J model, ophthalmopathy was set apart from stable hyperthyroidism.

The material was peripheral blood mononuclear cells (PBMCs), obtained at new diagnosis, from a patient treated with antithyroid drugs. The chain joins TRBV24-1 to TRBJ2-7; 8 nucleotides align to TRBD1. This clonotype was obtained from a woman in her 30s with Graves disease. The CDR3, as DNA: TGTGCCACCAGTGATAGCACAGGGGGGTACGAGCAGTACTTC. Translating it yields CATSDSTGGYEQYF.